Below, 5 T cell receptor beta chains from the same sample are listed, as sequenced in a study of blood T cell repertoires in COVID-19. Clones were read by immunoSEQ multiplex PCR, and TCRdb kept only the in-frame ones, dropping some. The sample includes some 300,000 clones, more than 80% seen only once; the top ten take 6.3%. The sequenced sample consisted of peripheral blood. Receptor source: a woman between 45 and 65 years old with COVID-19, enrolled during active disease.

This clone has a handful of counts. Additional DNA sequences in this sample encode the identical CDR3. The CDR3 DNA follows: TGTGCCAGCAGGATGACTAGCGGCACAGATACGCAGTATTTT. This codes for CASRMTSGTDTQYF. V and J are TRBV6-5 and TRBJ2-3, with TRBD2 matching over 8 bases. V was clipped by 6 bases and J by 1 base; unmatched bases: 3. The germline CDR1 and CDR2 sequences are MNHEY and SVGAGI. This CDR3 region has 14 residues.

The rearrangement joins TRBV5-4 to TRBJ1-4; D possibly corresponds to TRBD1 (5 bases). Trimming removed 2 bases from V and 0 bases from J, with 8 bases in between. Germline V gene lookup returns CDR1 SGHNT and CDR2 YYREEE (reference sequence). This CDR3 region has 15 residues. The DNA of the CDR3 is TGTGCCAGCAGCTTCCGACAGCCAACTAATGAAAAACTGTTTTTT. Translating it yields CASSFRQPTNEKLFF.

The V gene is TRBV5-1, the J gene TRBJ2-1; D unresolved. CDR1 and CDR2 (germline): SGHRS, YFSETQ. The CDR3 extends over 18 amino acids. V lost 0 bases, J lost 0 bases, and 16 bases lay in between. In DNA, the CDR3 is TGCGCCAGCAGCTTGGTGTTTGGCAGTTTCTTCTCCTACAATGAGCAGTTCTTC. It encodes CASSLVFGSFFSYNEQFF.

The V gene is TRBV7-9, the J gene TRBJ1-1; 8 bases align to TRBD1. J was trimmed by 5 bases and V by 4 bases; bases with no gene match: 6. Germline CDR1 is SEHNR and CDR2 is FQNEAQ (reference sequence). The CDR3 sequence is 14 residues long. The CDR3, as DNA: TGTGCCAGCAGCTGGAGTCAGGGGGCTACTGAAGCTTTCTTT. This sequence encodes CASSWSQGATEAFF. The full variable domain, completed using reference TRBV7-9 and TRBJ1-1, is DTGVSQNPRHKITKRGQNVTFRCDPISEHNRLYWYRQTLGQGPEFLTYFQNEAQLEKSRLLSDRFSAERPKGSFSTLEIQRTEQGDSAMYLCASSWSQGATEAFFGQGTRLTVV.

The V and J genes are TRBV6-5 and TRBJ2-1; a weak D match, TRBD1 (6 bases). This CDR3 has 13 amino acids. CDR1 and CDR2 (germline): MNHEY, SVGAGI. V was pared by 4 bases and J by 9 bases, with 13 bases between. CDR3 region: CASSWSRGGEQFF. The CDR3 coding sequence is TGTGCCAGCAGTTGGAGCAGGGGCGGTGAGCAGTTCTTC.